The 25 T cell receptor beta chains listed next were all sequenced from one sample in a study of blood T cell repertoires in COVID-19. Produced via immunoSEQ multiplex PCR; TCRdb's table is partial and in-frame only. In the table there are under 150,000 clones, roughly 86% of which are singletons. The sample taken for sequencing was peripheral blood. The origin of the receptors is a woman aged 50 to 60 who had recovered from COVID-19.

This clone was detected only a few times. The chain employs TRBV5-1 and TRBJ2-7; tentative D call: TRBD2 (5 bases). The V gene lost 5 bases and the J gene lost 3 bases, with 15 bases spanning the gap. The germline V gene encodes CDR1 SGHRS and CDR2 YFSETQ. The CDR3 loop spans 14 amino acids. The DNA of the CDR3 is TGCGCCAGCAGGTCCCCGGGATCCCGCTACGAGCAGTACTTC. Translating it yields CASRSPGSRYEQYF.

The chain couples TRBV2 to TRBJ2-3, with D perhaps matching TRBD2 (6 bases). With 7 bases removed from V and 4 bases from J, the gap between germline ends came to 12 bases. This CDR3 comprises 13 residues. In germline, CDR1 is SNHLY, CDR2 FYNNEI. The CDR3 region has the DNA TGTGCCAGCAATCCTGGAGGGGCAGATACGCAGTATTTT. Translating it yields CASNPGGADTQYF.

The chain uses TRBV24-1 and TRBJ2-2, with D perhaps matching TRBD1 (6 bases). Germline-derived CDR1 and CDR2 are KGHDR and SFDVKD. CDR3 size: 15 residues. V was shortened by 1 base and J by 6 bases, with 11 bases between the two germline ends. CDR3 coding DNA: TGTGCCACCAGTGATTTTGTTCAGGGGTCCGGGGAGCTGTTTTTT. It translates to CATSDFVQGSGELFF.

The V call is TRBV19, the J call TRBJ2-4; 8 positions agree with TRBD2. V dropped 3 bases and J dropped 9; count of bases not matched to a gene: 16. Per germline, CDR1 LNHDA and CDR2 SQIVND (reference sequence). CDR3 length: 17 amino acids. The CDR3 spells CASSISSGGSKGGIQYF. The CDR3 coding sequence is TGTGCCAGTAGTATTAGCAGCGGGGGTTCAAAAGGGGGCATTCAGTACTTC.

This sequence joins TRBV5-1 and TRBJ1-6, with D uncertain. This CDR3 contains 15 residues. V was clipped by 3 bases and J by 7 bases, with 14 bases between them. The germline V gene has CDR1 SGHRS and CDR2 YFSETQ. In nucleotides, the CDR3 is TGCGCCAGCAGCTACGGGAGTAGAAAAAATTCACCCCTCCACTTT. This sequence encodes CASSYGSRKNSPLHF.

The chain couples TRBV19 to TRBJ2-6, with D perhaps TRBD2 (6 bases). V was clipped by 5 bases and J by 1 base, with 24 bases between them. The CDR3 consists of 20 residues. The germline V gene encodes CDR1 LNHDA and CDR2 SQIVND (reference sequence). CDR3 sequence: CASSHVPYSRDSSGANVLTF. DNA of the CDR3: TGTGCCAGTAGTCATGTTCCCTACTCCAGGGACTCTTCTGGGGCCAACGTCCTGACTTTC.

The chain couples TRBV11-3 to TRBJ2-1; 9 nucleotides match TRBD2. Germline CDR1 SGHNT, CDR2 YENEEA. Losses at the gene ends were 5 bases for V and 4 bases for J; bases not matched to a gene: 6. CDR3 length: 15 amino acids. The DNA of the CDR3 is TGTGCCAGCAGCAGGGGGACTAGCAGTTACAATGAGCAGTTCTTC. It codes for CASSRGTSSYNEQFF.

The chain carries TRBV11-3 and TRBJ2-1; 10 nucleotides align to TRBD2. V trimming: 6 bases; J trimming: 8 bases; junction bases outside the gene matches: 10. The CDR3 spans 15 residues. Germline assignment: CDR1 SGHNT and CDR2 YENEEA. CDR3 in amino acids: CASSPRSSGSDEQFF. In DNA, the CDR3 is TGTGCCAGCAGTCCACGGTCTAGCGGGAGCGATGAGCAGTTCTTC.

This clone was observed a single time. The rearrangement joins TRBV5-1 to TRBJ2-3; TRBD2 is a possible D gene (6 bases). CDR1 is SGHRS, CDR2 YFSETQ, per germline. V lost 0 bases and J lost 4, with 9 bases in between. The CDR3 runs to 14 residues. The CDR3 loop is CASSLGREADTQYF. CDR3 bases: TGCGCCAGCAGCTTGGGCAGGGAGGCAGATACGCAGTATTTT.

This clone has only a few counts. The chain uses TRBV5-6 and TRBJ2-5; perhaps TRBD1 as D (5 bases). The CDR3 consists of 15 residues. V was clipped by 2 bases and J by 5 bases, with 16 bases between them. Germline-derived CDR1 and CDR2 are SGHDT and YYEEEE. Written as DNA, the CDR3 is TGTGCCAGCAGCTTAACTCCAGGGTCCGGGGAGACCCAGTACTTC. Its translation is CASSLTPGSGETQYF.

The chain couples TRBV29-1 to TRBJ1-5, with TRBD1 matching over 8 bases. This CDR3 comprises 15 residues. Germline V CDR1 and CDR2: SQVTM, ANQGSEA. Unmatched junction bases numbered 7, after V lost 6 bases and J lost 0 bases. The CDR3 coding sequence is TGCAGCGTGGCACAGGGGGGAGGTAGCAATCAGCCCCAGCATTTT. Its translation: CSVAQGGGSNQPQHF.

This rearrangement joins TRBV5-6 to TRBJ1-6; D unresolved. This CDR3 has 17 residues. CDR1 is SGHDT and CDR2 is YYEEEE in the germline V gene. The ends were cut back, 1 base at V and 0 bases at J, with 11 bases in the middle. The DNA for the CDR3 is TGTGCCAGCAGCTTGTTTGGTTCGAGCTCCTATAATTCACCCCTCCACTTT. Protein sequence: CASSLFGSSSYNSPLHF.

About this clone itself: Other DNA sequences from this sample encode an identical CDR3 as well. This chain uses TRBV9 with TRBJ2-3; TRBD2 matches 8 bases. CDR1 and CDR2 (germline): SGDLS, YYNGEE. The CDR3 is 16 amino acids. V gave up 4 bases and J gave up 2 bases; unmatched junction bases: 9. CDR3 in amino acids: CASSTRSGGATDTQYF. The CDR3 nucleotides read TGTGCCAGCAGCACCAGAAGCGGGGGAGCCACAGATACGCAGTATTTT. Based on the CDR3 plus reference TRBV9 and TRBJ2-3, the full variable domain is DSGVTQTPKHLITATGQRVTLRCSPRSGDLSVYWYQQSLDQGLQFLIQYYNGEERAKGNILERFSAQQFPDLHSELNLSSLELGDSALYFCASSTRSGGATDTQYFGPGTRLTVL.

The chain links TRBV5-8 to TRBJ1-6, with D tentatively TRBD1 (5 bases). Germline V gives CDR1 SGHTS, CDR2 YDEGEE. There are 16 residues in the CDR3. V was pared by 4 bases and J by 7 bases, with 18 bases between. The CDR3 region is CASSPQGAVKNSPLHF. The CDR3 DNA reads TGTGCCAGCAGCCCTCAAGGGGCAGTAAAAAATTCACCCCTCCACTTT.

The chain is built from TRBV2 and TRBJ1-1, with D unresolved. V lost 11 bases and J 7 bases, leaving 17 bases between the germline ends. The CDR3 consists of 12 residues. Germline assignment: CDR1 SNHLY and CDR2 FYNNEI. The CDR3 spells CASTIPGNEAFF. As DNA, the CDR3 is TGTGCCTCGACTATCCCGGGAAATGAAGCTTTCTTT. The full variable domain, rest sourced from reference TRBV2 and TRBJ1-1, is EPEVTQTPSHQVTQMGQEVILRCVPISNHLYFYWYRQILGQKVEFLVSFYNNEISEKSEIFDDQFSVERPDGSNFTLKIRSTKLEDSAMYFCASTIPGNEAFFGQGTRLTVV.

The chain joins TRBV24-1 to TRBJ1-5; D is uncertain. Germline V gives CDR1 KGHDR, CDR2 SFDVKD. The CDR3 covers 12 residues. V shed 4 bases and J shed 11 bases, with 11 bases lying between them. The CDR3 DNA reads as TGTGCCACCAGTGAAGGCTTCGGGGCCCAGCATTTT. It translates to CATSEGFGAQHF.

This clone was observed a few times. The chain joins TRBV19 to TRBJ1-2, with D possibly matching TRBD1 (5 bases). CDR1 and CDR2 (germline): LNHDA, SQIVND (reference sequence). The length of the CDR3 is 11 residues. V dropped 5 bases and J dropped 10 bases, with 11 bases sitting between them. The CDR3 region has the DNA TGTGCCAGTAGTGCCGGGACTGCCTACACCTTC. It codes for CASSAGTAYTF.

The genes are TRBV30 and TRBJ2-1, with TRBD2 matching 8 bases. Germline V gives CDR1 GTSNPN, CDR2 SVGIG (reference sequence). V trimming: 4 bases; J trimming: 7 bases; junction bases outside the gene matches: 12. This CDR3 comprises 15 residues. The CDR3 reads CAWIPGGPLLNEQFF. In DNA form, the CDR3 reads TGTGCCTGGATCCCGGGAGGGCCCTTGCTGAATGAGCAGTTCTTC.

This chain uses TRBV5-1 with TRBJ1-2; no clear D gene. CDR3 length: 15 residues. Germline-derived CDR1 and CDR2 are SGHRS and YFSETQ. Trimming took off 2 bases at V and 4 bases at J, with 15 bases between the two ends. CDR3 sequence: CASSFLAGSFYGYTF. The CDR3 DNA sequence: TGCGCCAGCAGCTTTTTGGCGGGGTCCTTCTATGGCTACACCTTC.

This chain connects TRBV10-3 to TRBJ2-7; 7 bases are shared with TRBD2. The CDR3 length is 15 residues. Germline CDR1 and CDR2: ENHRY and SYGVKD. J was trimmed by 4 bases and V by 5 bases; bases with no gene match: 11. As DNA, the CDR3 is TGTGCCATCAGTACCCCGGGACTACGTTCGTACGAGCAGTACTTC. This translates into CAISTPGLRSYEQYF.

CDR3 DNA sequence: TGTGCCAGCAGCCCCAGACTAGCGAGCTACGAGCAGTACTTC. Translation: CASSPRLASYEQYF. This chain joins TRBV2 and TRBJ2-7, with 8 positions matching TRBD2. This CDR3 spans 14 amino acids. Looked up from germline, CDR1 is SNHLY and CDR2 is FYNNEI. V dropped 6 bases and J dropped 3; count of bases not matched to a gene: 7.

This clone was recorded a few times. The CDR3 here is CASSYGQGYGNTIYF. The CDR3 nucleotides read TGTGCCAGCAGCTACGGACAGGGCTATGGAAACACCATATATTTT. The chain joins TRBV2 to TRBJ1-3; 8 nucleotides line up with TRBD1. The CDR3 contains 15 residues. The germline CDR1 and CDR2 sequences are SNHLY and FYNNEI. V trimming: 6 bases; J trimming: 3 bases; junction bases outside the gene matches: 7.

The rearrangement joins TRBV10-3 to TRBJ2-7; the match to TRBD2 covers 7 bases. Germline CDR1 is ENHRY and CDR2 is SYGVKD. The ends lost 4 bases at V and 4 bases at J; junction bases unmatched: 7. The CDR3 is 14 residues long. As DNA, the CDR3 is TGTGCCATCAGTGGAGGATCTAGCGGATACGAGCAGTACTTC. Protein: CAISGGSSGYEQYF.

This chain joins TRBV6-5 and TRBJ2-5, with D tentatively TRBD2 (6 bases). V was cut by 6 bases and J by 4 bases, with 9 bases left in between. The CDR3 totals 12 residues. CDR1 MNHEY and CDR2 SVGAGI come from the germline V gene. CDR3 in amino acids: CASSGGLETQYF. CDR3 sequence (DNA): TGTGCCAGCAGCGGGGGTTTAGAGACCCAGTACTTC.

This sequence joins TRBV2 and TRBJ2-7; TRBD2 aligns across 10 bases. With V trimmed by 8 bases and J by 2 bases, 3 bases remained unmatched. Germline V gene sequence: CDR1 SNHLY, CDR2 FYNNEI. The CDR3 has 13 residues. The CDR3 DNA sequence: TGTGCCAGCCGGACTAGCGGAGCCTACGAGCAGTACTTC. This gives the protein CASRTSGAYEQYF.